A single T cell receptor (beta chain) is shown here with its context. The antigen is unknown. Germline CDR1 reads SGHVS; CDR2 reads FQNEAQ. Trimming removed 0 bases at V and 0 bases at J, with 3 bases between. This CDR3 region has 14 residues. This sample's treatment: over 15 received Ad26.COV2.S at low or high dose, single or two shots; roughly five received placebo; per-sample allocation not given. The investigators took samples on day 63 after the first vaccine or placebo injection. A Boston donor was an adult aged 18-55 years. The record originates from a study of Ad26.COV2.S vaccination and SARS-CoV-2 variants. Study-wide background: Doses of Ad26.COV2.S were injected into muscle once or twice, 56 days apart. Overall study results and limits: There was a possibility that the TCR breadth and depth analyses underestimated total T cell responses. People given the vaccine had a wider spike-specific TCR breadth than placebo recipients did.

Method: immunoSEQ multiplex PCR; TCRdb's copy keeps in-frame clones and lacks some. The table lists 200,000 to 300,000 clones, roughly 89% of them singletons. The chain combines TRBV7-8 with TRBJ1-5, with D unresolved. The source of this sequence is a person between 18 and 65 years old who received the Ad26.COV2.S COVID-19 vaccine or a placebo. The specimen was peripheral blood, collected in a trial of Ad26.COV2.S vaccine versus placebo. The CDR3 sequence is CASSLATSNQPQHF. The CDR3 DNA reads as TGTGCCAGCAGCTTAGCCACTAGCAATCAGCCCCAGCATTTT.